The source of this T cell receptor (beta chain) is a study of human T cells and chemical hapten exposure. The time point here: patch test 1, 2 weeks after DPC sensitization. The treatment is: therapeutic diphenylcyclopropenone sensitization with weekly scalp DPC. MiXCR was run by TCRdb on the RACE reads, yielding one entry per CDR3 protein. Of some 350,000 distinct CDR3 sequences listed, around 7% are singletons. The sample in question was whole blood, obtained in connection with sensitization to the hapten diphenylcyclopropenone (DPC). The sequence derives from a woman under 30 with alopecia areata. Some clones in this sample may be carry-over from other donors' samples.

CDR3 protein: CASKGAGTENTEAFF. The CDR3 DNA sequence: TGTGCCAGCAAAGGGGCCGGGACAGAGAACACTGAAGCTTTCTTT. The chain recombines TRBV6-5 with TRBJ1-1; 7 positions match TRBD1. With V trimmed by 7 bases and J by 1 base, 9 bases remained unmatched. The CDR3 covers 15 residues. Germline CDR1 MNHEY, CDR2 SVGAGI.